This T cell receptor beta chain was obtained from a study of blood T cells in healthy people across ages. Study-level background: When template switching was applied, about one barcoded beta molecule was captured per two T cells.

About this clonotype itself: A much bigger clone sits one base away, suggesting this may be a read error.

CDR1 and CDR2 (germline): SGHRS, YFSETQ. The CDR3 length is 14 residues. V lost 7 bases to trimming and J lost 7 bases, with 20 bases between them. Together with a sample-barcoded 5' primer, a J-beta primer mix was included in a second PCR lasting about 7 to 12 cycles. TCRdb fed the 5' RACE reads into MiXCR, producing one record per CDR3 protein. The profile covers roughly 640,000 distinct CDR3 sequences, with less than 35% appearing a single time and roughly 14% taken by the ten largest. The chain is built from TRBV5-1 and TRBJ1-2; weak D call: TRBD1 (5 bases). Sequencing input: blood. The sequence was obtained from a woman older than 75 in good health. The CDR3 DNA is TGCGCCAGCTACGAGGTCCAGGGCGGTGGTGGCTACACCTTC. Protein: CASYEVQGGGGYTF.